The 17 T cell receptor beta chains in this list originate from one sample, sequenced in a study of CD4 T cells in relation to SARS-CoV-2 and coronaviruses (dated by TCRdb to about 2021). CD4+ T cells from unexposed donors were collected before the COVID-19 pandemic (2011-2018). After less than 13 days of culture, CD4+ T cells were isolated with the EasySep CD4+ T cell isolation kit. The protocol used for the library was the immunoSEQ multiplex PCR assay. As stored in TCRdb, this immuneACCESS dataset retains in-frame rearrangements with V and J assigned. A fraction of the clones does not appear; measured against another copy, unresolved V genes explain less than half of the discrepancy, and the remainder lacks a known reason. This sample has 20,000 to 25,000 clones in its table, and less than 70% of those were observed once. The biggest ten clones account for about 10% of the sample. Their antigens remain unidentified.

Sequencing used CD4+ T cells from PBMCs, cultured in vitro. Source of these receptors: a human donor in good health.

J is TRBJ2-5 and V is TRBV6-5, with TRBD2 matching 7 bases. After removal of 6 bases from V and 5 bases from J, the junction contained 9 bases not matched to a gene. The CDR3 consists of 14 residues. CDR1 and CDR2 (germline): MNHEY, SVGAGI. CDR3 residues: CASSLGGGSETQYF. The CDR3 DNA sequence: TGTGCCAGCAGCCTGGGGGGAGGGTCCGAGACCCAGTACTTC.

V gene TRBV6-1 combines with J gene TRBJ2-5; D is unclear. V lost 2 bases and J 5 bases, leaving 6 bases between the germline ends. From germline, CDR1 is MNHNS and CDR2 SASEGT. This CDR3 has 12 amino acids. CDR3 amino acids: CASSELGETQYF. CDR3 in DNA: TGTGCCAGCAGTGAACTGGGGGAGACCCAGTACTTC.

The chain combines TRBV7-2 with TRBJ1-5; D is ambiguous. Germline-derived CDR1 and CDR2 are SGHTA and FQGNSA. Trimming stripped 5 bases from V and 7 bases from J, with 18 bases between. This CDR3 is 15 amino acids long. In DNA, the CDR3 is TGTGCCAGCAGCCCTAGTATGGGCGCGTTACAGCCCCAGCATTTT. Its protein is CASSPSMGALQPQHF.

The chain recombines TRBV5-1 with TRBJ2-5; 11 nucleotides align to TRBD2. The CDR3 contains 18 residues. After removal of 0 bases from V and 5 bases from J, the junction contained 12 bases not matched to a gene. CDR1 SGHRS and CDR2 YFSETQ come from the germline V gene. The CDR3 spells CASSLALLAGGPGETQYF. CDR3 coding DNA: TGCGCCAGCAGCTTGGCCCTTTTAGCGGGAGGGCCGGGGGAGACCCAGTACTTC.

This chain joins TRBV25-1 and TRBJ2-6; 7 nucleotides match TRBD1. Germline V gene data show CDR1 as MGHDK and CDR2 as SYGVNS. CDR3 size: 16 residues. Losses at the gene ends were 3 bases for V and 0 bases for J; bases not matched to a gene: 2. Here the CDR3 DNA reads TGTGCCAGCAGTGAGCCAGGGGGCTCTGGGGCCAACGTCCTGACTTTC. Translating it yields CASSEPGGSGANVLTF.

The genes are TRBV2 and TRBJ2-5; a weak D match, TRBD2 (6 bases). The V end was cut by 6 bases, the J end by 5 bases, with 19 bases between. CDR1 is SNHLY and CDR2 is FYNNEI in the germline V gene. The CDR3 has 15 residues. The CDR3 is CASRSGLSGWETQYF. DNA for the CDR3: TGTGCCAGCAGGTCCGGACTATCGGGATGGGAGACCCAGTACTTC. Looking up the rest from reference TRBV2 and TRBJ2-5 gives the full variable domain: EPEVTQTPSHQVTQMGQEVILRCVPISNHLYFYWYRQILGQKVEFLVSFYNNEISEKSEIFDDQFSVERPDGSNFTLKIRSTKLEDSAMYFCASRSGLSGWETQYFGPGTRLLVL.

The gene calls are TRBV27 and TRBJ2-1; TRBD1 or TRBD2 may be the D gene (5 bases each). V lost 6 bases and J lost 4, with 13 bases in between. The CDR3 sequence is 14 residues long. Looked up from germline, CDR1 is MNHEY and CDR2 is SMNVEV (reference sequence). The CDR3 reads CASSRDQVYNEQFF. In nucleotides, the CDR3 is TGTGCCAGCAGCCGGGACCAGGTTTACAATGAGCAGTTCTTC.

This chain links TRBV9 with TRBJ2-1, with D possibly matching TRBD2 (6 bases). V lost 3 bases to trimming and J lost 7 bases, with 26 bases between them. The germline CDR1 and CDR2 sequences are SGDLS and YYNGEE. This CDR3 contains 18 residues. CDR3 loop: CASSANPPLSGEGNEQFF. CDR3 sequence (DNA): TGTGCCAGCAGCGCTAATCCTCCACTTTCGGGAGAAGGAAATGAGCAGTTCTTC.

V gene TRBV5-8 combines with J gene TRBJ1-2; D is uncertain. Trimming removed 1 base from V and 9 bases from J, with 16 bases in between. The germline CDR1 and CDR2 sequences are SGHTS and YDEGEE. There are 14 residues in the CDR3. This chain's CDR3 is CASSLPLGPLSYTF. In DNA, the CDR3 is TGTGCCAGCAGCTTGCCCTTAGGACCCTTGAGCTACACCTTC.

V gene TRBV19 combines with J gene TRBJ1-5; 7 bases align to TRBD1. The germline V gene has CDR1 LNHDA and CDR2 SQIVND (reference sequence). CDR3 length: 15 residues. V shed 7 bases, J shed 3 bases, and the junction held 9 bases outside the gene matches. Here the CDR3 reads CASNFEQGNNQPQHF. The CDR3 nucleotides read TGTGCCAGTAACTTCGAACAGGGGAACAATCAGCCCCAGCATTTT.

This clone has just a few counts. The V call is TRBV7-9, the J call TRBJ1-4; 8 bases align to TRBD1. The V and J ends lost 5 bases and 0 bases, in that order; junction bases with no gene match: 5. Per the germline V gene, CDR1 is SEHNR and CDR2 is FQNEAQ (reference sequence). CDR3 length: 16 amino acids. CDR3 protein: CASSPDRAPTNEKLFF. Written as DNA, the CDR3 is TGTGCCAGCAGCCCGGACAGGGCCCCAACTAATGAAAAACTGTTTTTT.

The chain links TRBV4-3 to TRBJ2-3, with D perhaps matching TRBD2 (5 bases). The V end lost 4 bases, the J end lost 2 bases, and 10 bases lay between the germline ends. This CDR3 region has 14 residues. Germline CDR1 LGHNA, CDR2 YSLEER. The CDR3 is CASSLGGYTDTQYF. DNA of the CDR3: TGCGCCAGCAGCCTCGGAGGATACACAGATACGCAGTATTTT.

This rearrangement joins TRBV6-6 to TRBJ2-5; 8 nucleotides line up with TRBD2. The CDR3 length is 15 residues. V trimming: 6 bases; J trimming: 5 bases; junction bases outside the gene matches: 11. Germline CDR1 and CDR2: MNHNY and SVGAGI (reference sequence). CDR3 in DNA: TGTGCCAGCAGAACTAGAGCGGGAGAGGGTGAGACCCAGTACTTC. Its protein product is CASRTRAGEGETQYF.

The chain carries TRBV6-2 or TRBV6-3 and TRBJ1-1; D gene uncertain. The CDR3 contains 14 residues. V lost 0 bases to trimming and J lost 3 bases, with 8 bases between them. Germline V gene lookup returns CDR1 MNHEY and CDR2 SVGEGT. The CDR3 DNA sequence: TGTGCCAGCAGTTACTCGAAATCAGACACTGAAGCTTTCTTT. This sequence encodes CASSYSKSDTEAFF.

The sample holds a few counts of this clone. This CDR3 reads CAVRDSSYEQYF. CDR3 sequence (DNA): TGTGCCGTTCGGGACAGCTCCTACGAGCAGTACTTC. The chain links TRBV6-5 to TRBJ2-7; the match to TRBD1 covers 7 bases. J was trimmed by 0 bases and V by 11 bases; bases with no gene match: 4. Germline V gene sequence: CDR1 MNHEY, CDR2 SVGAGI. This CDR3 has 12 amino acids.

The rearrangement joins TRBV7-2 to TRBJ1-1; D call uncertain. Trimming removed 4 bases from V and 8 bases from J, with 17 bases in between. Germline V gene sequence: CDR1 SGHTA, CDR2 FQGNSA. The CDR3 has 14 amino acids. CDR3 nucleotides: TGTGCCAGCAGCTATCTCGGGTTCATGGAGGAAGCTTTCTTT. Encoded protein: CASSYLGFMEEAFF.

The table lists this clone with a few counts. This chain joins TRBV29-1 and TRBJ1-3; 11 nucleotides align to TRBD1. This CDR3 is 16 amino acids long. Per the germline V gene, CDR1 is SQVTM and CDR2 is ANQGSEA. Trimming removed 4 bases from V and 0 bases from J; junction bases left unmatched: 5. CDR3 amino acids: CSVGTGGPDSGNTIYF. In DNA, the CDR3 is TGCAGCGTTGGGACAGGGGGCCCTGACTCTGGAAACACCATATATTTT.